This T cell receptor (beta chain) was documented in a study of T cell repertoires in cytomegalovirus infection. Study at large: Through public TCR beta signatures, both CMV infection and matching HLA type were indicated.

Points from the study as a whole: Cumulated frequencies of public TCR beta families served to identify carriers of CMV plus the relevant HLA. Ex vivo, HLA-C-restricted CMV-specific TCR beta clonotypes prevailed over the rest of the response.

The CDR3 is 14 amino acids. Trimming left V 0 bases short and J 6 bases short, with 12 bases between. CDR1 GTSNPN and CDR2 SVGIG come from the germline V gene (reference sequence). TCRdb reprocessed the reads via MiXCR and lists one record per CDR3 protein. The sample lists approximately 290,000 distinct CDR3 sequences, about a quarter occurring once. For this clonotype: What it binds is not known.

Sequenced input: PBMCs. This receptor was obtained from a human donor in good health (CMV status not recorded). Some clones in this sample may be carry-over from other donors' samples. The V and J genes are TRBV30 and TRBJ1-5, with a weak D call TRBD1 (6 bases). The DNA for the CDR3 is TGTGCCTGGAGTGTAGTGGGGGGCAGTCAGCCCCAGCATTTT. This gives the protein CAWSVVGGSQPQHF.